This T cell receptor beta chain was sequenced in a study of response to subunit inactivated influenza vaccine. Regarding this clonotype: Its specificity is not known.

The CDR3 consists of 16 residues. Germline V CDR1 and CDR2: SGHTA, FQGNSA. The junction had 6 bases not matched to a gene; V was cut back by 1 base and J by 6 bases. TCRdb re-analysed the RT-PCR reads in MiXCR, keeping a single row per CDR3 protein. The sample includes about 480,000 distinct CDR3 sequences, about an eighth of them seen just once. Study findings and constraints: Seasonal influenza vaccination, on each occasion, was suggested by the authors to recruit few new T cells.

The V gene is TRBV7-2, the J gene TRBJ2-3, with 11 bases fitting TRBD2. This clonotype originated in a man aged 50-59 years who received an inactivated influenza vaccine. This specimen was PBMCs from blood, taken about 40 days after vaccination. CDR3 sequence reads: CASSLVVTSGVDTQYF. CDR3 nucleotides: TGTGCCAGCAGCTTAGTGGTGACTAGCGGGGTGGATACGCAGTATTTT.